Listed below are T cell receptor beta chains from one sample, sequenced in a study of early T cells in non-severe SARS-CoV-2 infection. TCRdb ran MiXCR on the 5' RACE reads and lists one entry per CDR3 protein. In the table there are tens of thousands of distinct CDR3 sequences, 10% to 15% of which are singletons. Sequenced: whole blood. All receptors derive from an adult who was a healthcare worker with PCR-confirmed SARS-CoV-2 infection or an uninfected control (not recorded which). The CDR3 runs from the conserved cysteine through the conserved F or W. The D gene is left open where the match is weak. Part of the rows lack a size; the others show once, few, many or a class for expanded clones.

V,D,J,size,DNA,CDR3
TRBV20-1,-,TRBJ2-7,many,TGCAGTGCTAGTGGGTCAGACACTATCTACGAGCAGTACTTC,CSASGSDTIYEQYF
TRBV30,-,TRBJ1-2,many,TGTGCCTGGGCAGGGGTGGGCTATGGCTACACCTTC,CAWAGVGYGYTF
TRBV5-1,TRBD1,TRBJ1-6,many,TGCGCCAGCAGCTTGGAGGGACAGATAGATTCACCCCTCCACTTT,CASSLEGQIDSPLHF
TRBV12-3/TRBV12-4,-,TRBJ1-5,few,TGTGCCAGCAGTTCCGTTGTAGGGAGAAGCAATCAGCCCCAGCATTTT,CASSSVVGRSNQPQHF
TRBV6-5,TRBD1,TRBJ2-1,many,TGTGCCAGCAGGCCTTATACAGGGGATGAGCAGTTCTTC,CASRPYTGDEQFF
TRBV20-1,-,TRBJ1-5,many,TGCAGTGCCACTACAGGGTTTAATGTGAATCAGCCCCAGCATTTT,CSATTGFNVNQPQHF
TRBV9,TRBD1,TRBJ1-6,many,TGTGCCAGCAGCGCAGGGGGCGGTTATAATTCACCCCTCCACTTT,CASSAGGGYNSPLHF
TRBV3-1,TRBD2,TRBJ2-2,many,TGTGCCAGCAGCCGGAGCGGGGGGGCCTACACCGGGGAGCTGTTTTTT,CASSRSGGAYTGELFF
TRBV29-1,TRBD1,TRBJ2-5,-,TGCAGCGTCCTCCCCGGGACAGCTTACCGAGCGGCCCAGTACTTC,CSVLPGTAYRAAQYF
TRBV7-2,-,TRBJ1-6,few,TGTGCCAGCAGCTTAGTCGGGGGGGGCTCCTATAATTCACCCCTCCACTTT,CASSLVGGGSYNSPLHF
TRBV2,-,TRBJ2-5,many,TGTGCCAGCGCGTACCAAGAGACCCAGTACTTC,CASAYQETQYF
TRBV7-7,-,TRBJ2-3,many,TGTGCCAGCAGCTTGGGCGCGGGGGATACGCAGTATTTT,CASSLGAGDTQYF
TRBV5-1,TRBD1,TRBJ1-5,many,TGCGCCAGCAGCTTGGGGGACAGGGAAGGAGATCAGCCCCAGCATTTT,CASSLGDREGDQPQHF
TRBV6-1,-,TRBJ2-5,many,TGTGCCAGCTTCAAGGTTAACCAAGAGACCCAGTACTTC,CASFKVNQETQYF
TRBV10-2,-,TRBJ2-5,-,TGCGCCAGTCGGGGGGCTAGGCGCCAAGAGACCCAGTACTTC,CASRGARRQETQYF
TRBV7-2,TRBD1,TRBJ1-4,many,TGTGCCAGCAGTCCGACAGGGATAGTTAAGGAAAAACTGTTTTTT,CASSPTGIVKEKLFF
TRBV5-5,-,TRBJ1-5,many,TGTGCCAGCAGCTTGGGGGCCCATTCCAATCAGCCCCAGCATTTT,CASSLGAHSNQPQHF
TRBV11-2,-,TRBJ2-7,many,TGTGCCAGCAGCACCACCGCCGGGACTGGCTACGAGCAGTACTTC,CASSTTAGTGYEQYF
TRBV5-4,-,TRBJ1-4,-,TGTGCCAGCAGCCTTAGGAGAGGGAATGAAAAACTGTTTTTT,CASSLRRGNEKLFF
TRBV5-6,-,TRBJ2-3,few,TGTGCCAGCAGCTTGGCCGCAGATACGCAGTATTTT,CASSLAADTQYF
TRBV12-5,-,TRBJ1-3,-,TGTGCTAGTGGTTTGGCAGGACTGCTAACAAACACCATATATTTT,CASGLAGLLTNTIYF
TRBV7-9,-,TRBJ1-2,many,TGTGCCAGCAGCTTAGGGGTAAAGGGCTATGGCTACACCTTC,CASSLGVKGYGYTF
TRBV6-5,-,TRBJ2-1,few,TGTGCCAGCTCCGATCTGTACAATGAGCAGTTCTTC,CASSDLYNEQFF
TRBV19,-,TRBJ2-5,-,TGTGCCAGTAGGAGAGGGGCAGAGATTCAAGAGACCCAGTACTTC,CASRRGAEIQETQYF
TRBV29-1,-,TRBJ2-6,many,TGCAGCGTTGTGGGCGGAAACTCTGGGGCCAACGTCCTGACTTTC,CSVVGGNSGANVLTF
TRBV6-5,-,TRBJ2-7,few,TGTGCCAGCAGTAGACAGGAAGAGCAGTACTTC,CASSRQEEQYF
TRBV29-1,-,TRBJ2-5,-,TGCAGCGTTGAAAAAGGACTGACCCAAGAGACCCAGTACTTC,CSVEKGLTQETQYF
TRBV7-2,-,TRBJ1-4,-,TGTGCCAGCCAGGGACATGTGGGAAATGAAAAACTGTTTTTT,CASQGHVGNEKLFF
TRBV5-1,-,TRBJ2-1,few,TGCGCCAGCAGCTTCCAAAATGAGCAGTTCTTC,CASSFQNEQFF
TRBV20-1,TRBD2,TRBJ2-7,many,TGCAGTGCTGCCATTAGCGGGGGTCGGACCTACGAGCAGTACTTC,CSAAISGGRTYEQYF